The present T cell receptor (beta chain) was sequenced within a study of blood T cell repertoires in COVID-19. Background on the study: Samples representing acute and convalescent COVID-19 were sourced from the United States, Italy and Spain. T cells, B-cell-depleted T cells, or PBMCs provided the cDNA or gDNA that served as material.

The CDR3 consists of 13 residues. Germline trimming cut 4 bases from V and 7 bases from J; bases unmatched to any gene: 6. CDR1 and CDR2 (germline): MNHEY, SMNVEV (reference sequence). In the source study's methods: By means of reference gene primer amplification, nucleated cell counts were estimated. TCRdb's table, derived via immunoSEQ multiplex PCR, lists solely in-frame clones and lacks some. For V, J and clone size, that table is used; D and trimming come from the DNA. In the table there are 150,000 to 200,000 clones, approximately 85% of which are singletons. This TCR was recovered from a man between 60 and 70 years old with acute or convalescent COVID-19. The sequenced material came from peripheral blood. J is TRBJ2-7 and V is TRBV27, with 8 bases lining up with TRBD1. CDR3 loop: CASSSQGAGEQYF. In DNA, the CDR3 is TGTGCCAGCAGTTCCCAGGGGGCAGGGGAGCAGTACTTC.